The clone carrying this T cell receptor (beta chain) was seen a few times. The antigen is unknown. A much larger clone sits a single nucleotide away, making a read error possible. These data belong to a study of breast tumors, draining lymph nodes, adjacent tissues. TCRdb re-derived calls from the multiplex PCR reads in MiXCR, one entry per CDR3 protein. The sample includes 66,000 or so distinct CDR3 sequences, around 43% of them seen just once. General study findings and limits: Compared with lymph nodes, tumors were less diverse; compared with nontumor tissue, more. The data were judged consistent with most tumor T cells coming from lymph node and expanding in tumor.

The germline V gene has CDR1 PRHDT and CDR2 FYEKMQ (reference sequence). The CDR3 contains 14 residues. The V gene end was trimmed by 5 bases and the J gene end by 7 bases; junction bases not matched to a gene: 11. The clonotype was recovered from a female donor with breast cancer. Some clones in this sample may be carry-over from other donors' samples. Sequencing was performed on breast tumor tissue. The rearrangement links TRBV13 to TRBJ2-7; 7 positions match TRBD1. The CDR3 DNA is TGTGCCAGCAGCCAGCCAGGGGGTCCGGTGGAGCAGTACTTC. Translating it yields CASSQPGGPVEQYF.